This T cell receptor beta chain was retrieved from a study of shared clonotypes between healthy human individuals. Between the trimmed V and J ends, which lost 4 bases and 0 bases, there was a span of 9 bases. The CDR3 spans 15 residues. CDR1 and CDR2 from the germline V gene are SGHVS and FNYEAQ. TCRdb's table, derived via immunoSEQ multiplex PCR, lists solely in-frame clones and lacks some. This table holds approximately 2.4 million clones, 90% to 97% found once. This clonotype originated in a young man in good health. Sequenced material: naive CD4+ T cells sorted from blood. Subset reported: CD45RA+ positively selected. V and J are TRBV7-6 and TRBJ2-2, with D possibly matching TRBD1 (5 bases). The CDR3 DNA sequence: TGTGCCAGCAGCTCGGACACCCCGAACACCGGGGAGCTGTTTTTT. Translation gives CASSSDTPNTGELFF.